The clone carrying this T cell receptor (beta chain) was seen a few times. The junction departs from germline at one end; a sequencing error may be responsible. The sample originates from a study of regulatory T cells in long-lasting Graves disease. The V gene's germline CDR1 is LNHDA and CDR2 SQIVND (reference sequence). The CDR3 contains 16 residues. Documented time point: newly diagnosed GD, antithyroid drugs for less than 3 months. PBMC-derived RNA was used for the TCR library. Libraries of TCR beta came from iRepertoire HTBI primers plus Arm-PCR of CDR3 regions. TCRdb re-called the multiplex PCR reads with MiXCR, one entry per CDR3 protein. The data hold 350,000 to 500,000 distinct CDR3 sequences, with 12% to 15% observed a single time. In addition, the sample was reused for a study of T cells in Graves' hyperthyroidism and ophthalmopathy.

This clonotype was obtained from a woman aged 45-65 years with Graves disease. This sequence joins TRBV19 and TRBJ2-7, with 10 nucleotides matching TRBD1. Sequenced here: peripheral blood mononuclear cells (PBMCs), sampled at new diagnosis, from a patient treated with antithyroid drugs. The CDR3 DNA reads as TGTGCCAATAGTACCCGTCCGGGACAGGGGATTTACGAGCAGTACTTC. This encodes CANSTRPGQGIYEQYF.